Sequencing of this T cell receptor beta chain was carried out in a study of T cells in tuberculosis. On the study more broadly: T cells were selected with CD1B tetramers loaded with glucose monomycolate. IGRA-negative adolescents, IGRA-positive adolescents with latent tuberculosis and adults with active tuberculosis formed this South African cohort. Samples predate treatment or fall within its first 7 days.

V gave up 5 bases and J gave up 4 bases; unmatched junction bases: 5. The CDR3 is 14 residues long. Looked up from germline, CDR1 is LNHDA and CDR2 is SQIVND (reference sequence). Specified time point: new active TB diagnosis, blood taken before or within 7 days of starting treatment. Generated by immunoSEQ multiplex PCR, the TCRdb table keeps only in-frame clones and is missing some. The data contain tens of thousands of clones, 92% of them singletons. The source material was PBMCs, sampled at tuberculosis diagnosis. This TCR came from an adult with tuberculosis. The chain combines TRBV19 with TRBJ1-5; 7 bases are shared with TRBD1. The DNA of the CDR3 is TGTGCCAGTAGTGCCACCAGGGGGAATCAGCCCCAGCATTTT. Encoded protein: CASSATRGNQPQHF.